The clone carrying this TCR beta chain has a handful of counts. Measured with immunoSEQ multiplex PCR; TCRdb has only the in-frame clones, and not every one. The repertoire holds about 250,000 clones, with 70% to 90% as singletons. These data belong to a study of blood T cell repertoires in COVID-19. V shed 0 bases and J shed 2 bases, with 6 bases lying between them. The CDR3 contains 14 residues. Germline V gives CDR1 LGHNA, CDR2 YSLEER. Sequencing was done on a sample of peripheral blood. The rearrangement uses TRBV4-3 and TRBJ2-3, with D unclear. The origin of this receptor is a woman in her twenties or thirties with COVID-19, enrolled during active disease. The CDR3 region is CASSQETVTDTQYF. For the CDR3, the DNA is TGCGCCAGCAGCCAAGAAACAGTCACAGATACGCAGTATTTT.